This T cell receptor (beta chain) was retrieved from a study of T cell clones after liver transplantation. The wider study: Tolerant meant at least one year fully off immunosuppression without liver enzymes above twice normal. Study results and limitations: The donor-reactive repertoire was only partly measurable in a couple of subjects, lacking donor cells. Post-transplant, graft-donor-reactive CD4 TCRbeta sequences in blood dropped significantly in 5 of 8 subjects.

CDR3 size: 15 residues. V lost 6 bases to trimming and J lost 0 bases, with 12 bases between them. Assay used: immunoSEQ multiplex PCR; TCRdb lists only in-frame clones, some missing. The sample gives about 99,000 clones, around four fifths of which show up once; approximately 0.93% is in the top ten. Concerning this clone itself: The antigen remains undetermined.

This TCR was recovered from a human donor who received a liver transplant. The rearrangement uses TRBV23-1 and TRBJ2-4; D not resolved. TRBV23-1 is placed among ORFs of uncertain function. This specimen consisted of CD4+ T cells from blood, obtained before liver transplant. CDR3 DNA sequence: TGCGCCAGCAGCCCCGCCTTAATAGCCAAAAACATTCAGTACTTC. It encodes CASSPALIAKNIQYF.